The entry below gives a single T cell receptor beta chain sequence along with its context. As processed by the authors: Amplification of reference gene primers provided the estimated nucleated cell counts. Libraries were prepared by immunoSEQ multiplex PCR; TCRdb keeps only in-frame clonotypes and omits some of them. V and J calls and clone size come straight from that table; D and trimming were deduced from the DNA. The sample carries 95,000 to 150,000 clones, roughly 85% recorded once. The record originates from a study of blood T cell repertoires in COVID-19. Study information: Some COVID-19 samples were acute and others convalescent; all came from the United States, Italy and Spain. Sources were T cells, B-cell-depleted T cells, or PBMCs; the material itself was cDNA or gDNA.

The germline V gene encodes CDR1 SGHDN and CDR2 FVKESK. This CDR3 comprises 14 residues. Trimming took 2 bases from V and 5 from J, leaving 12 bases between them. The sequence came from a middle-aged man with acute or convalescent COVID-19. The sample consisted of peripheral blood. This sequence joins TRBV14 and TRBJ1-1; no clear D gene. CDR3: CASSQRVVRTEAFF. The CDR3 coding sequence is TGTGCCAGCAGCCAACGGGTGGTTCGGACTGAAGCTTTCTTT.